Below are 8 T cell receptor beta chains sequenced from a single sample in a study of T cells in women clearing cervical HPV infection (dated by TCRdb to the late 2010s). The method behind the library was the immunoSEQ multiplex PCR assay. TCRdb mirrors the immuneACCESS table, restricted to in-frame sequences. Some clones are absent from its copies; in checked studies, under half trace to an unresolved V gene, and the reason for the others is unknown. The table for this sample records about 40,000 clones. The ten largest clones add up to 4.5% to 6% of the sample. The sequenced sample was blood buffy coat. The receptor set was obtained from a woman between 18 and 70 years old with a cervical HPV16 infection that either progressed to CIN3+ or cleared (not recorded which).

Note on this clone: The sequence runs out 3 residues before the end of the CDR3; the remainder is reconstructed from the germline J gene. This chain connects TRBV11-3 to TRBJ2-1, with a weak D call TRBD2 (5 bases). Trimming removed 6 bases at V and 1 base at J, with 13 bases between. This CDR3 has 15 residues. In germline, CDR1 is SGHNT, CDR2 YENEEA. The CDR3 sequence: CASSFGLMSYNEQFF. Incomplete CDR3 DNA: TGTGCCAGCAGTTTTGGACTGATGTCCTACAATGAG.

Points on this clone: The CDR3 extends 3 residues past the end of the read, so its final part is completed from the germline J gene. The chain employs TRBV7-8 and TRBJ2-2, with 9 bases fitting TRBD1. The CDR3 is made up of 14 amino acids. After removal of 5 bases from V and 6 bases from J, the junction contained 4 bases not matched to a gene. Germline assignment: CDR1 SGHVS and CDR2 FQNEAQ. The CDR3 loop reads CASSPDRGAGELFF. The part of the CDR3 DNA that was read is TGTGCCAGCAGCCCGGACAGGGGCGCCGGGGAG.

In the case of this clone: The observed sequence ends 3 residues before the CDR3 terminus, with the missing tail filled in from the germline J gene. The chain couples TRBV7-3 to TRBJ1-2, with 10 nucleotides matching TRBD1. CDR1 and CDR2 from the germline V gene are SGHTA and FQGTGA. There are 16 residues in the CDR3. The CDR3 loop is CASSLNPLGTGEGYTF. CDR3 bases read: TGTGCCAGCAGCTTAAACCCCCTCGGGACAGGGGAAGGC.

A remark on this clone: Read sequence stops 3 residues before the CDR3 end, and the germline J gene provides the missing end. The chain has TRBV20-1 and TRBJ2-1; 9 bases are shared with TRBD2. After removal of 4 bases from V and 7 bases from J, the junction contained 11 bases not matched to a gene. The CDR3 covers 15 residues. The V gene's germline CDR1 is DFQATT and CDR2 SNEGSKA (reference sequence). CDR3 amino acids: CSAKVAGGATNEQFF. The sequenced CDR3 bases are TGCAGTGCTAAGGTCGCGGGGGGGGCAACGAATGAG.

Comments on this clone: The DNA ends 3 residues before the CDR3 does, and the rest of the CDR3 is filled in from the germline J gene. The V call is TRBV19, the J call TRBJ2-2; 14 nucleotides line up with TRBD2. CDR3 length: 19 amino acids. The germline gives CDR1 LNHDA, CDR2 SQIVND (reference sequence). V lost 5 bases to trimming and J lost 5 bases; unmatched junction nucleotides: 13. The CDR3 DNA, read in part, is TGTGCCAGTAGTCCCTCGGGGACTAGCGGGGGAACGGTTACCGGGGAG. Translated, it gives CASSPSGTSGGTVTGE. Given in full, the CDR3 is CASSPSGTSGGTVTGELFF.

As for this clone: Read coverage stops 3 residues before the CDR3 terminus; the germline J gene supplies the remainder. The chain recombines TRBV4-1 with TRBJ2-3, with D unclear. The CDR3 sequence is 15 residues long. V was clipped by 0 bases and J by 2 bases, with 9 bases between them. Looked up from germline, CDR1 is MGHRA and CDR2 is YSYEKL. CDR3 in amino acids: CASSQENGYTDTQYF. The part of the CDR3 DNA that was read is TGCGCCAGCAGCCAAGAGAACGGTTACACAGATACG.

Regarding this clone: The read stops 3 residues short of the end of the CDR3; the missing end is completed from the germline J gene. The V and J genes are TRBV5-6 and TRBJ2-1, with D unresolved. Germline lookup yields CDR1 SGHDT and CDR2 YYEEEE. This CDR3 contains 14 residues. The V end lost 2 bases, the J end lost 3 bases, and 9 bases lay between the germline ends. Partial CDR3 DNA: TGTGCCAGCAGCTTCGGAACAGTCTACAATGAG. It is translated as CASSFGTVYNE. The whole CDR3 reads CASSFGTVYNEQFF.

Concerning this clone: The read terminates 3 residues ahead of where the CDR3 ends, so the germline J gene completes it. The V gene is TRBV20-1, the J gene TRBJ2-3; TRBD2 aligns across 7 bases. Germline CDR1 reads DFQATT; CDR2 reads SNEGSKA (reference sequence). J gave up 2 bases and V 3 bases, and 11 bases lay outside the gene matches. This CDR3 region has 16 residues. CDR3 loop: CSASSLARGYTDTQYF. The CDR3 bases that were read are TGCAGTGCTAGTAGCCTAGCGCGGGGGTACACAGATACG.